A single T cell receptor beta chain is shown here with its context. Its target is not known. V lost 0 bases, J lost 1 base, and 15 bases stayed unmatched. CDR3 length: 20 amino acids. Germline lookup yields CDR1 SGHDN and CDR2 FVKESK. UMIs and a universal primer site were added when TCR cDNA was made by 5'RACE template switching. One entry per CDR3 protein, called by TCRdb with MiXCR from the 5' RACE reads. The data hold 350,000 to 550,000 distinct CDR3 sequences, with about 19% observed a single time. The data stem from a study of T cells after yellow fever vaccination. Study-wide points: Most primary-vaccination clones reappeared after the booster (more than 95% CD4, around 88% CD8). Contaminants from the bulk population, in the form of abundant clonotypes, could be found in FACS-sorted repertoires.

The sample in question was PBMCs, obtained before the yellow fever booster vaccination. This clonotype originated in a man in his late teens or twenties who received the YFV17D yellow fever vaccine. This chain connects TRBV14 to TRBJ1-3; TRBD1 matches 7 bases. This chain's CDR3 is CASSQERQGDRSFSGNTIYF. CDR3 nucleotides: TGTGCCAGCAGCCAAGAAAGGCAGGGGGACCGATCCTTTTCTGGAAACACCATATATTTT.